The 28 T cell receptor beta chains in this list originate from one sample, sequenced in a study of identical twins' blood T cells. TCRdb reprocessed the 5' RACE reads via MiXCR and lists one record per CDR3 protein. The sample yields 300,000 to 400,000 distinct CDR3 sequences, roughly 27% seen once. Sequencing input: PBMCs. Receptor source: a woman aged 18-49 years in good health.

As DNA, the CDR3 is TGTGCCAGCAGTCCCACAGGGGGCGCGCAGGGTGGCTACACCTTC. Encoded protein: CASSPTGGAQGGYTF. This chain connects TRBV12-3 or TRBV12-4 to TRBJ1-2; TRBD1 matches 9 bases. J gave up 7 bases and V 5 bases, and 11 bases lay outside the gene matches. The CDR3 runs 15 residues.

The V call is TRBV28, the J call TRBJ2-1, with TRBD2 matching 9 bases. Unmatched junction bases numbered 7, after V lost 2 bases and J lost 8 bases. Germline assignment: CDR1 MDHEN and CDR2 SYDVKM. CDR3 size: 15 residues. Here the CDR3 reads CASSLAGGPLDEQFF. CDR3 nucleotides: TGTGCCAGCAGTTTAGCGGGAGGGCCTTTGGATGAGCAGTTCTTC.

This chain connects TRBV5-1 to TRBJ1-4; D not certain. The CDR3 has 16 amino acids. Between the trimmed V and J ends, which lost 0 bases and 7 bases, there was a span of 16 bases. Germline V gives CDR1 SGHRS, CDR2 YFSETQ. Written as DNA, the CDR3 is TGCGCCAGCAGCTTGGCGGGGAGGGCGATAGGTGAAAAACTGTTTTTT. Translating it yields CASSLAGRAIGEKLFF.

This chain joins TRBV12-3 or TRBV12-4 and TRBJ2-3; TRBD2 agrees at 8 bases. V shed 6 bases and J 4 bases; nucleotides not matched to a gene: 12. The CDR3 totals 16 residues. CDR3 in amino acids: CASRRLGGGISDTQYF. The CDR3 DNA reads TGTGCCAGCAGAAGACTTGGCGGGGGGATCTCAGATACGCAGTATTTT.

In its sample, this clonotype was seen a few times. This chain links TRBV12-3 or TRBV12-4 with TRBJ1-1; a weak D match, TRBD1 (6 bases). This CDR3 spans 13 amino acids. Between the trimmed V and J ends, which lost 4 bases and 8 bases, there was a span of 14 bases. CDR3 sequence (DNA): TGTGCCAGCAGTTCAGCGTCTGGGACAGAAGCTTTCTTT. It codes for CASSSASGTEAFF.

The CDR3 here is CASSLEGEGNEQFF. CDR3 bases: TGCGCCAGCAGCTTGGAGGGAGAGGGCAATGAGCAGTTCTTC. The gene calls are TRBV5-1 and TRBJ2-1; TRBD2 is a possible D gene (5 bases). The germline gives CDR1 SGHRS, CDR2 YFSETQ. Trimming took 0 bases from V and 6 from J, leaving 10 bases between them. The CDR3 covers 14 residues.

There are a few counts of this clonotype. The chain employs TRBV20-1 and TRBJ2-1; 7 positions agree with TRBD2. Germline loops: CDR1 DFQATT, CDR2 SNEGSKA (reference sequence). J was trimmed by 2 bases and V by 1 base; bases with no gene match: 8. The CDR3 spans 16 residues. The CDR3 loop reads CSARGPGRGAYNEQFF. Written as DNA, the CDR3 is TGCAGTGCTAGAGGGCCTGGGAGGGGAGCCTACAATGAGCAGTTCTTC.

The chain is built from TRBV24-1 and TRBJ2-1; 11 bases are a match to TRBD2. The CDR3 spans 14 residues. The J segment lost 13 bases and the V segment lost 3 bases, leaving 7 bases of the junction unmatched. Germline V CDR1 and CDR2: KGHDR, SFDVKD. As DNA, the CDR3 is TGTGCCACCAGTGATCCAAAGACTAGCGGGGCCCAGTTCTTC. Translation: CATSDPKTSGAQFF.

This clonotype showed up just a few times. The gene calls are TRBV6-6 and TRBJ1-2; D is undetermined. V dropped 5 bases and J dropped 5 bases, with 6 bases sitting between them. CDR1 MNHNY and CDR2 SVGAGI come from the germline V gene (reference sequence). The CDR3 contains 11 residues. Here the CDR3 reads CASSLKYGYTF. The CDR3 nucleotides are TGTGCCAGCAGTCTCAAGTATGGCTACACCTTC.

This clonotype was counted only a few times. This chain connects TRBV2 to TRBJ2-6, with TRBD1 identical over 7 bases. Losses at the gene ends were 7 bases for V and 1 base for J; bases not matched to a gene: 7. In germline, CDR1 is SNHLY, CDR2 FYNNEI. This CDR3 comprises 16 residues. The CDR3 sequence: CASNGDSYSGANVLTF. The CDR3 nucleotides read TGTGCCAGCAACGGGGACAGTTATTCTGGGGCCAACGTCCTGACTTTC.

V and J are TRBV6-6 and TRBJ1-5; tentative D call: TRBD1 (5 bases). V shed 2 bases and J shed 13 bases, with 15 bases lying between them. There are 13 residues in the CDR3. Germline lookup yields CDR1 MNHNY and CDR2 SVGAGI (reference sequence). The CDR3 protein is CASSYAEGNAQHF. The DNA of the CDR3 is TGTGCCAGCAGTTACGCTGAGGGGAATGCACAGCATTTT.

This clonotype was recorded a few times. V usage is TRBV7-2 and J usage is TRBJ1-1; D is unclear. Germline lookup yields CDR1 SGHTA and CDR2 FQGNSA. Trimming cost V 4 bases and J 2 bases, with 5 bases left between them. The CDR3 is 12 amino acids. The CDR3 bases are TGTGCCAGCAGCTACGAAAACACTGAAGCTTTCTTT. Residues: CASSYENTEAFF.

This clonotype was detected many times. This chain links TRBV10-3 with TRBJ2-1; 9 bases agree with TRBD2. The length of the CDR3 is 16 residues. Per germline, CDR1 ENHRY and CDR2 SYGVKD. J gave up 3 bases and V 8 bases, and 11 bases lay outside the gene matches. The CDR3 region is CAIRFLTSGSYNEQFF. CDR3 coding DNA: TGTGCCATCCGATTTCTGACTAGCGGCAGCTACAATGAGCAGTTCTTC.

The chain links TRBV2 to TRBJ1-1; 11 positions match TRBD1. Germline lookup yields CDR1 SNHLY and CDR2 FYNNEI. J lost 3 bases, V lost 6 bases, and 6 bases had no gene match. This CDR3 has 15 residues. The CDR3 is CASSADRGRDTEAFF. The CDR3 DNA follows: TGTGCCAGCAGCGCGGACAGGGGGCGCGACACTGAAGCTTTCTTT.

This clonotype has more than one count but fewer than ten. The chain links TRBV12-3 or TRBV12-4 to TRBJ1-1; TRBD1 agrees at 8 bases. This CDR3 has 15 amino acids. Germline trimming cut 5 bases from V and 1 base from J; bases unmatched to any gene: 6. The CDR3 sequence is CASSPQGAANTEAFF. CDR3 nucleotide sequence: TGTGCCAGCAGTCCGCAGGGGGCTGCGAACACTGAAGCTTTCTTT.

CDR3 sequence (DNA): TGCAGTGCTAGAGATGGGGCACTAGCGGTTCTACAAGAGACCCAGTACTTC. Its protein product is CSARDGALAVLQETQYF. V is TRBV20-1 and J is TRBJ2-5, with 8 bases fitting TRBD2. V shed 0 bases and J 2 bases; nucleotides not matched to a gene: 11. Germline V gives CDR1 DFQATT, CDR2 SNEGSKA (reference sequence). CDR3 length equals 17 residues.

This clonotype was observed at least ten times. The J gene is TRBJ2-7, the V gene TRBV20-1; D is unresolved. CDR1 is DFQATT and CDR2 is SNEGSKA in the germline V gene (reference sequence). V lost 3 bases to trimming and J lost 3 bases, with 6 bases between them. This CDR3 contains 11 residues. DNA for the CDR3: TGCAGTGCTAGTGATGACTACGAGCAGTACTTC. It yields the protein CSASDDYEQYF.

This clonotype was seen a handful of times. The CDR3 nucleotides are TGCAGTGCAAACCATCTGGGAGAGCAGTTCTTC. Its protein is CSANHLGEQFF. V usage is TRBV20-1 and J usage is TRBJ2-1; D remains unclear. The CDR3 runs 11 residues. Germline V gene lookup returns CDR1 DFQATT and CDR2 SNEGSKA (reference sequence). Trimming shortened V by 6 bases and J by 10 bases, and 13 bases separated the two germline ends.

V usage is TRBV6-5 and J usage is TRBJ2-2; D gene unclear. The CDR3 runs 11 residues. V was shortened by 8 bases and J by 10 bases, with 11 bases between the two germline ends. CDR1 and CDR2 (germline): MNHEY, SVGAGI. The CDR3: CASSKAVELFF. CDR3 nucleotides: TGTGCCAGCTCGAAGGCCGTGGAGCTGTTTTTT.

V is TRBV9 and J is TRBJ1-1; perhaps TRBD1 as D (6 bases). The CDR3 extends over 15 amino acids. Germline lookup yields CDR1 SGDLS and CDR2 YYNGEE. The V end was cut by 0 bases, the J end by 5 bases, with 14 bases between. The CDR3: CASSVGQEGWTEAFF. The CDR3 DNA sequence: TGTGCCAGCAGCGTAGGACAGGAAGGGTGGACTGAAGCTTTCTTT.

This chain uses TRBV11-2 with TRBJ1-1; a weak D match, TRBD1 (5 bases). The germline V and J ends were trimmed by 4 bases and 7 bases, with 13 bases remaining between them. The germline CDR1 and CDR2 sequences are SGHAT and FQNNGV. This CDR3 is built from 13 residues. The CDR3 DNA sequence: TGTGCCAGCAGCTCGGGGGGTGATAATGAAGCTTTCTTT. Its protein is CASSSGGDNEAFF.

The genes are TRBV7-9 and TRBJ1-1, with D hard to call. Trimming took off 6 bases at V and 1 base at J, with 9 bases between the two ends. CDR3 length: 13 residues. Germline V gives CDR1 SEHNR, CDR2 FQNEAQ (reference sequence). The chain's CDR3 is CASRFDGNTEAFF. Written as DNA, the CDR3 is TGTGCCAGCAGATTCGACGGGAACACTGAAGCTTTCTTT.

This clonotype was found a few times. This sequence joins TRBV19 and TRBJ1-2, with D possibly TRBD1 on 6 matching bases. Germline CDR1 and CDR2: LNHDA and SQIVND (reference sequence). The CDR3 extends over 15 amino acids. Deletions cut 2 bases from V and 6 bases from J, with 16 bases between. The CDR3 nucleotides are TGTGCCAGTAGTATATCGGGACAAGGCCCCAATGGCTACACCTTC. Its protein product is CASSISGQGPNGYTF. Variable domain in full (rest from reference TRBV19 and TRBJ1-2): DGGITQSPKYLFRKEGQNVTLSCEQNLNHDAMYWYRQDPGQGLRLIYYSQIVNDFQKGDIAEGYSVSREKKESFPLTVTSAQKNPTAFYLCASSISGQGPNGYTFGSGTRLTVV.

The chain combines TRBV19 with TRBJ1-1, with 8 positions matching TRBD1. Germline CDR1 is LNHDA and CDR2 is SQIVND (reference sequence). This CDR3 has 14 amino acids. The V gene end was trimmed by 3 bases and the J gene end by 1 base; junction bases not matched to a gene: 1. The CDR3 coding sequence is TGTGCCAGTAGTATTACAGGGGGGAACACTGAAGCTTTCTTT. Its translation is CASSITGGNTEAFF.

The chain employs TRBV20-1 and TRBJ2-3; D is ambiguous. V lost 3 bases, J lost 4 bases, and 8 bases lay in between. Germline loops: CDR1 DFQATT, CDR2 SNEGSKA (reference sequence). The CDR3 runs 12 residues. CDR3 loop: CSASPRADTQYF. The CDR3 nucleotides read TGCAGTGCTAGTCCTCGGGCAGATACGCAGTATTTT.

In its sample, this clonotype was seen a few times. The genes are TRBV29-1 and TRBJ2-1; 9 nucleotides align to TRBD2. This CDR3 contains 14 residues. V was clipped by 7 bases and J by 6 bases; unmatched bases: 10. The V gene's germline CDR1 is SQVTM and CDR2 ANQGSEA. The CDR3 DNA is TGCAGCGCCGTTAGCGGGAGCAGGAGCAATGAGCAGTTCTTC. Residues: CSAVSGSRSNEQFF.

The chain couples TRBV12-3 or TRBV12-4 to TRBJ2-1; 10 nucleotides match TRBD1. The trim removed 5 bases at V and 5 bases at J, leaving 9 bases unmatched. The CDR3 has 16 amino acids. In DNA, the CDR3 is TGTGCCAGCAGTCCTGGGACAGGGGTTGGCCACAATGAGCAGTTCTTC. As protein: CASSPGTGVGHNEQFF.

V is TRBV29-1 and J is TRBJ1-1; D gene uncertain. Germline assignment: CDR1 SQVTM and CDR2 ANQGSEA. The CDR3 contains 11 residues. The V end lost 2 bases, the J end lost 5 bases, and 6 bases lay between the germline ends. The CDR3 coding sequence is TGCAGCGTTGAATGGAAAACTGAAGCTTTCTTT. Translation: CSVEWKTEAFF.